This entry lists 22 T cell receptor beta chains sequenced from one sample in a study of blood T cell repertoires in COVID-19. Data came from immunoSEQ multiplex PCR; TCRdb stores just in-frame clones and leaves some out. Of 140,000 or so clones in the sample, roughly nine tenths were seen once. Sample: peripheral blood. These TCRs come from a woman aged 60-70 years with active COVID-19.

The chain combines TRBV9 with TRBJ1-6, with D uncertain. The CDR3 loop spans 16 amino acids. Trimming removed 0 bases at V and 10 bases at J, with 17 bases between. Germline-derived CDR1 and CDR2 are SGDLS and YYNGEE. CDR3 protein: CASSVDASLGRSPLHF. CDR3 DNA sequence: TGTGCCAGCAGCGTAGATGCGTCCCTAGGGAGATCACCCCTCCACTTT.

This clone showed up just once. The chain recombines TRBV4-1 with TRBJ2-4; 8 bases are a match to TRBD2. CDR1 MGHRA and CDR2 YSYEKL come from the germline V gene. The CDR3 is 16 amino acids. Trimming took 0 bases from V and 0 from J; bases not matched to a gene: 1. The CDR3 loop reads CASSQDSGIAKNIQYF. Written as DNA, the CDR3 is TGCGCCAGCAGCCAAGATAGCGGGATAGCCAAAAACATTCAGTACTTC.

This rearrangement joins TRBV28 to TRBJ1-2, with no clear D. The CDR3 loop spans 15 amino acids. CDR1 MDHEN and CDR2 SYDVKM come from the germline V gene. V gave up 2 bases and J gave up 2 bases, with 12 bases separating them. The DNA of the CDR3 is TGTGCCAGCAGTTTAAGTACAGATCCGAACTATGGCTACACCTTC. Residues: CASSLSTDPNYGYTF.

The rearrangement links TRBV5-4 to TRBJ2-2; 14 bases align to TRBD2. The junction had 6 bases not matched to a gene; V was cut back by 7 bases and J by 7 bases. The CDR3 covers 15 residues. Germline V gene data show CDR1 as SGHNT and CDR2 as YYREEE (reference sequence). The CDR3 is CASGTSGRGGGELFF. For the CDR3, the DNA is TGTGCCAGCGGGACTAGCGGGAGAGGGGGCGGGGAGCTGTTTTTT.

This clone occurred once. This chain uses TRBV2 with TRBJ2-3; D possibly corresponds to TRBD2 (7 bases). The CDR3 has 15 amino acids. V gave up 8 bases and J gave up 4 bases, with 19 bases separating them. Germline V lookup: CDR1 SNHLY, CDR2 FYNNEI. The CDR3 DNA follows: TGTGCCAGCCCCCGGGGGGCCGAACCCCCAGATACGCAGTATTTT. Amino acids: CASPRGAEPPDTQYF.

The chain carries TRBV7-8 and TRBJ1-1; 9 nucleotides agree with TRBD1. The CDR3 contains 15 residues. Germline CDR1 is SGHVS and CDR2 is FQNEAQ. V was pared by 1 base and J by 9 bases, with 9 bases of the junction left unmatched. The CDR3, as DNA: TGTGCCAGCAGCTTAGACAGGGGGCGAGCTCTCCAAGCTTTCTTT. This codes for CASSLDRGRALQAFF.

The V call is TRBV18, the J call TRBJ1-5; D possibly corresponds to TRBD1 (6 bases). There are 14 residues in the CDR3. Germline lookup yields CDR1 KGHSH and CDR2 LQKENI. V was cut by 6 bases and J by 3 bases, with 12 bases left in between. CDR3 in amino acids: CASSRRDTNQPQHF. For the CDR3, the DNA is TGTGCCAGCTCGCGCCGGGACACCAATCAGCCCCAGCATTTT.

The table lists this clone with a count of one. This rearrangement joins TRBV20-1 to TRBJ2-5; 8 bases map to TRBD2. Germline CDR1 reads DFQATT; CDR2 reads SNEGSKA (reference sequence). CDR3 length: 16 residues. V dropped 3 bases and J dropped 4; count of bases not matched to a gene: 13. CDR3 in DNA: TGCAGTGCTAGTGTTCAGCCAGCGGGAGAGGGAGAGACCCAGTACTTC. Its protein product is CSASVQPAGEGETQYF.

The chain carries TRBV5-5 and TRBJ2-7; 11 bases map to TRBD1. The ends lost 0 bases at V and 3 bases at J; junction bases unmatched: 5. The germline CDR1 and CDR2 sequences are SGHKS and YYEKEE (reference sequence). This CDR3 has 16 amino acids. The DNA for the CDR3 is TGTGCCAGCAGCTTGGGCCCCGGGACAGGGGGCTACGAGCAGTACTTC. Protein product: CASSLGPGTGGYEQYF.

This chain connects TRBV14 to TRBJ1-3, with D hard to call. With 4 bases removed from V and 4 bases from J, the gap between germline ends came to 14 bases. CDR3 length: 15 amino acids. Germline values: CDR1 SGHDN, CDR2 FVKESK. The CDR3 loop is CASSLDGSWGNTIYF. For the CDR3, the DNA is TGTGCCAGCAGCCTTGACGGGAGTTGGGGAAACACCATATATTTT.

The rearrangement links TRBV5-1 to TRBJ2-7; weak D call: TRBD2 (6 bases). From germline, CDR1 is SGHRS and CDR2 YFSETQ. The CDR3 runs to 15 residues. The V gene lost 0 bases and the J gene lost 3 bases, with 13 bases spanning the gap. Here the CDR3 reads CASSLGPGLSYEQYF. CDR3 bases: TGCGCCAGCAGCTTGGGGCCGGGACTTAGCTACGAGCAGTACTTC.

The chain combines TRBV7-9 with TRBJ1-4; a weak D match, TRBD1 (6 bases). This CDR3 spans 15 amino acids. The V end was cut by 2 bases, the J end by 0 bases, with 7 bases between. CDR1 is SEHNR, CDR2 FQNEAQ, per germline (reference sequence). CDR3 loop: CASSLSGATNEKLFF. In nucleotides, the CDR3 is TGTGCCAGCAGCTTATCAGGGGCAACTAATGAAAAACTGTTTTTT.

This clone came up a few times. This rearrangement joins TRBV5-1 to TRBJ1-6; TRBD1 matches 8 bases. V shed 0 bases, J shed 9 bases, and the junction held 5 bases outside the gene matches. In germline, CDR1 is SGHRS, CDR2 YFSETQ. CDR3 size: 15 residues. This CDR3 is CASSLGTGLASPLHF. The CDR3 DNA reads TGCGCCAGCAGCTTGGGGACAGGGCTTGCTTCACCCCTCCACTTT.

The chain employs TRBV18 and TRBJ1-3, with 7 bases lining up with TRBD1. CDR1 and CDR2 from the germline V gene are KGHSH and LQKENI. V lost 4 bases to trimming and J lost 4 bases; unmatched junction nucleotides: 4. The CDR3 has 14 amino acids. The CDR3 region is CASSRQGPGNTIYF. The DNA for the CDR3 is TGTGCCAGCTCACGACAGGGCCCCGGAAACACCATATATTTT.

The rearrangement joins TRBV2 to TRBJ2-1; 9 bases align to TRBD1. Germline lookup yields CDR1 SNHLY and CDR2 FYNNEI. CDR3 size: 17 residues. Germline trimming cut 2 bases from V and 7 bases from J; bases unmatched to any gene: 12. The CDR3 nucleotides are TGTGCCAGCAGTGAAACCGTGGGACAGGGTTTGGGGAATGAGCAGTTCTTC. It codes for CASSETVGQGLGNEQFF.

This rearrangement joins TRBV28 to TRBJ2-5, with TRBD1 identical over 9 bases. V lost 4 bases to trimming and J lost 4 bases; unmatched junction nucleotides: 7. The CDR3 is 15 amino acids. Germline V gene lookup returns CDR1 MDHEN and CDR2 SYDVKM. CDR3 coding DNA: TGTGCCAGCAGTTCCCCGACAGGGGGGGTAGAGACCCAGTACTTC. Translating gives CASSSPTGGVETQYF.

The chain has TRBV11-2 and TRBJ1-5; D uncertain. Trimming took 0 bases from V and 5 from J, leaving 8 bases between them. The CDR3 is 14 residues long. The germline gives CDR1 SGHAT, CDR2 FQNNGV. CDR3 DNA: TGTGCCAGCAGCTTAGAGCCCGGGGATCAGCCCCAGCATTTT. This sequence encodes CASSLEPGDQPQHF.

CDR3 nucleotides: TGTGCCAGCAGCGCCAACACAGATACGCAGTATTTT. Protein product: CASSANTDTQYF. The J gene is TRBJ2-3, the V gene TRBV9; D call uncertain. Trimming shortened V by 3 bases and J by 2 bases, and 4 bases separated the two germline ends. The CDR3 totals 12 residues. The germline V gene has CDR1 SGDLS and CDR2 YYNGEE.

The table lists this clone with a few counts. The V and J genes are TRBV19 and TRBJ1-5, with D tentatively TRBD1 (6 bases). Germline V gene sequence: CDR1 LNHDA, CDR2 SQIVND (reference sequence). The CDR3 has 14 amino acids. V was clipped by 7 bases and J by 0 bases, with 10 bases between them. CDR3 amino acids: CASIGQYSNQPQHF. The DNA for the CDR3 is TGTGCCAGTATCGGACAGTATAGCAATCAGCCCCAGCATTTT.

V usage is TRBV10-2 and J usage is TRBJ2-1; TRBD2 matches 7 bases. CDR1 is WSHSY and CDR2 is SAAADI in the germline V gene. V trimming: 6 bases; J trimming: 0 bases; junction bases outside the gene matches: 11. The CDR3 contains 17 residues. In DNA, the CDR3 is TGCGCCAGCAGGATAGGCGGGAGCGCCAGCTCCTACAATGAGCAGTTCTTC. Translating it yields CASRIGGSASSYNEQFF.

The chain employs TRBV19 and TRBJ2-3; perhaps TRBD1 as D (5 bases). The CDR3 spans 14 residues. Trimming removed 4 bases at V and 0 bases at J, with 8 bases between. Germline V gene data show CDR1 as LNHDA and CDR2 as SQIVND (reference sequence). CDR3 protein: CASSSRGSTDTQYF. The CDR3 region has the DNA TGTGCCAGTAGTAGTAGGGGAAGCACAGATACGCAGTATTTT.

The chain links TRBV6-6 to TRBJ2-1; 12 nucleotides line up with TRBD2. There are 15 residues in the CDR3. The germline V gene encodes CDR1 MNHNY and CDR2 SVGAGI (reference sequence). The V segment lost 6 bases and the J segment 6 bases; nucleotides outside the gene matches: 6. This chain's CDR3 is CASRLAGGVSNEQFF. CDR3 coding DNA: TGTGCCAGCAGGCTAGCGGGAGGGGTCTCCAATGAGCAGTTCTTC.